The 30 T cell receptor beta chains below all came from one sample that was sequenced in a study of TIL therapy for anti-PD-1-resistant metastatic lung cancer. Time point defined: pre-treatment sample, taken before nivolumab and TIL therapy. This was the immunoSEQ v3 assay. Profiled with immunoSEQ multiplex PCR; TCRdb holds only in-frame clones, not every one. In the table there are some 43,000 clones, approximately 79% of which are singletons. The sample consisted of blood, taken at baseline. These receptors all come from a man in his 70s with non-small cell lung cancer.

The chain has TRBV29-1 and TRBJ1-1, with 7 bases aligning to TRBD1. The CDR3 length is 13 residues. With 6 bases clipped from V and 3 bases from J, the junction kept 7 bases outside the gene matches. Per the germline V gene, CDR1 is SQVTM and CDR2 is ANQGSEA. The CDR3 protein is CSVYFRGYTEAFF. DNA of the CDR3: TGCAGCGTGTACTTCAGGGGGTACACTGAAGCTTTCTTT.

The rearrangement joins TRBV9 to TRBJ2-3, with 9 nucleotides matching TRBD2. Germline V gene lookup returns CDR1 SGDLS and CDR2 YYNGEE. J lost 0 bases, V lost 6 bases, and 11 bases had no gene match. The CDR3 extends over 17 amino acids. CDR3 coding DNA: TGTGCCAGCACCCCAGAGGGGGGGACTAGCAGCACAGATACGCAGTATTTT. Protein sequence: CASTPEGGTSSTDTQYF.

The chain carries TRBV5-1 and TRBJ2-7; the D is unclear. Germline CDR1 and CDR2: SGHRS and YFSETQ. The CDR3 contains 14 residues. Trimming pared 4 bases from V and 0 bases from J, leaving 11 bases between. CDR3 DNA: TGCGCCAGCAGCCGTTCCTTGGGCTCCTACGAGCAGTACTTC. Its translation is CASSRSLGSYEQYF. Based on the CDR3 plus reference TRBV5-1 and TRBJ2-7, the full variable domain is KAGVTQTPRYLIKTRGQQVTLSCSPISGHRSVSWYQQTPGQGLQFLFEYFSETQRNKGNFPGRFSGRQFSNSRSEMNVSTLELGDSALYLCASSRSLGSYEQYFGPGTRLTVT.

The V call is TRBV7-9, the J call TRBJ2-7, with D perhaps matching TRBD2 (5 bases). Trimming cost V 5 bases and J 0 bases, with 8 bases left between them. CDR1 is SEHNR and CDR2 is FQNEAQ in the germline V gene (reference sequence). The CDR3 runs 13 residues. The CDR3 protein is CASSHGISYEQYF. The CDR3 DNA is TGTGCCAGCAGCCACGGGATCTCCTACGAGCAGTACTTC.

The rearrangement uses TRBV2 and TRBJ1-2, with D perhaps TRBD1 (6 bases). The CDR3 consists of 12 residues. From germline, CDR1 is SNHLY and CDR2 FYNNEI. V lost 9 bases, J lost 2 bases, and 10 bases lay in between. DNA of the CDR3: TGTGCCAGTAAAACAGGGAACTATGGCTACACCTTC. The encoded protein is CASKTGNYGYTF.

The table lists this clone with a few counts. This sequence joins TRBV11-2 and TRBJ1-5; 7 bases fit TRBD1. In germline, CDR1 is SGHAT, CDR2 FQNNGV. This CDR3 is 14 amino acids long. V lost 4 bases to trimming and J lost 10 bases; unmatched junction nucleotides: 10. The CDR3 protein is CASSSVREGGPQHF. CDR3 DNA: TGTGCCAGCAGCTCCGTCAGGGAAGGGGGCCCCCAGCATTTT.

In this sample, this clone turned up once. The V gene is TRBV6-5, the J gene TRBJ1-1; D not certain. Trimming stripped 3 bases from V and 5 bases from J, with 19 bases between. CDR3 length: 16 residues. Germline CDR1 reads MNHEY; CDR2 reads SVGAGI. The CDR3 bases are TGTGCCAGCAGTTATTCGGGAGTTGACCCGGTTACTGAAGCTTTCTTT. Residues: CASSYSGVDPVTEAFF.

V and J are TRBV27 and TRBJ2-7, with no clear D. Germline V gives CDR1 MNHEY, CDR2 SMNVEV (reference sequence). Trimming took 0 bases from V and 2 from J, leaving 11 bases between them. There are 15 residues in the CDR3. CDR3 nucleotides: TGTGCCAGCAGTTTATCGATGTCTCGCACCTACGAGCAGTACTTC. Translation: CASSLSMSRTYEQYF.

This chain connects TRBV30 to TRBJ1-5, with TRBD1 matching over 12 bases. The CDR3 spans 17 residues. Trimming took 4 bases from V and 5 from J; bases not matched to a gene: 12. Germline V gene lookup returns CDR1 GTSNPN and CDR2 SVGIG (reference sequence). In DNA, the CDR3 is TGTGCCTGGACTAACGGGGGGGACAGGGGGCAAGATCAGCCCCAGCATTTT. Protein product: CAWTNGGDRGQDQPQHF.

The chain joins TRBV18 to TRBJ2-3; 9 bases fit TRBD1. Trimming removed 2 bases from V and 7 bases from J; junction bases left unmatched: 7. In germline, CDR1 is KGHSH, CDR2 LQKENI. CDR3 length: 15 residues. Here the CDR3 DNA reads TGTGCCAGCTCACCAGGGACAGGGTTTGGAAATACGCAGTATTTT. Translated: CASSPGTGFGNTQYF.

This clone is a singleton in its sample. The chain is built from TRBV2 and TRBJ2-7; unclear D gene. The V gene's germline CDR1 is SNHLY and CDR2 FYNNEI. V lost 5 bases, J lost 3 bases, and 5 bases lay in between. The CDR3 contains 11 residues. CDR3 protein: CASSYDYEQYF. The CDR3 DNA reads as TGTGCCAGCAGTTATGACTACGAGCAGTACTTC. The complete variable domain, with remaining parts taken from reference TRBV2 and TRBJ2-7, reads EPEVTQTPSHQVTQMGQEVILRCVPISNHLYFYWYRQILGQKVEFLVSFYNNEISEKSEIFDDQFSVERPDGSNFTLKIRSTKLEDSAMYFCASSYDYEQYFGPGTRLTVT.

This clone was seen a single time. This chain joins TRBV4-1 and TRBJ2-7; 9 nucleotides align to TRBD1. The CDR3 extends over 15 amino acids. V shed 3 bases and J 5 bases; nucleotides not matched to a gene: 8. Looked up from germline, CDR1 is MGHRA and CDR2 is YSYEKL. The CDR3 coding sequence is TGCGCCAGCAGCCATTTGGGGGACAGGGCAAACGAGCAGTACTTC. Amino acids: CASSHLGDRANEQYF.

This chain connects TRBV2 to TRBJ2-1; D unresolved. The CDR3 sequence is 13 residues long. V was trimmed by 4 bases and J by 4 bases, leaving 8 bases between them. Per the germline V gene, CDR1 is SNHLY and CDR2 is FYNNEI. DNA of the CDR3: TGTGCCAGCAGTGCCTATTTGTACAATGAGCAGTTCTTC. It is translated as CASSAYLYNEQFF.

CDR3 bases: TGTGCCATCAGCCGTAGTCCGGGACAGGGGGCAGATACGCAGTATTTT. Its protein product is CAISRSPGQGADTQYF. This sequence joins TRBV10-3 and TRBJ2-3, with 11 bases fitting TRBD1. This CDR3 is built from 16 residues. The germline V gene has CDR1 ENHRY and CDR2 SYGVKD. The V segment lost 6 bases and the J segment 4 bases; nucleotides outside the gene matches: 9.

A few counts support this clone. The chain links TRBV5-1 to TRBJ2-2, with D tentatively TRBD1 (5 bases). The CDR3 is made up of 15 amino acids. Germline loops: CDR1 SGHRS, CDR2 YFSETQ. Trimming took off 4 bases at V and 1 base at J, with 11 bases between the two ends. The CDR3 DNA reads as TGCGCCAGCAGCCGACAGAACCTGAACACCGGGGAGCTGTTTTTT. Amino acids: CASSRQNLNTGELFF.

The rearrangement joins TRBV6-1 to TRBJ2-1, with a tentative D call TRBD1 (7 bases). The CDR3 has 15 residues. In germline, CDR1 is MNHNS, CDR2 SASEGT. Trimming shortened V by 6 bases and J by 7 bases, and 19 bases separated the two germline ends. In DNA form, the CDR3 reads TGTGCCAGCAGGGGAGGAAGACAGGGCCCGAATGAGCAGTTCTTC. It yields the protein CASRGGRQGPNEQFF.

V is TRBV19 and J is TRBJ1-4; D call uncertain. This CDR3 has 15 residues. V lost 8 bases, J lost 3 bases, and 16 bases lay in between. The germline V gene encodes CDR1 LNHDA and CDR2 SQIVND (reference sequence). The CDR3: CASARGITSNEKLFF. The CDR3 DNA sequence: TGTGCCAGTGCCAGAGGAATTACGTCTAATGAAAAACTGTTTTTT.

This clone was recorded only once. The J gene is TRBJ2-5, the V gene TRBV7-3; 13 bases map to TRBD2. CDR3 size: 16 residues. V shed 5 bases, J shed 2 bases, and the junction held 5 bases outside the gene matches. The germline gives CDR1 SGHTA, CDR2 FQGTGA. The CDR3 DNA reads as TGTGCCAGCAGCCTTGGACTAGCGGGAGCACAAGAGACCCAGTACTTC. Translation gives CASSLGLAGAQETQYF.

This clone is medium-sized. The rearrangement joins TRBV28 to TRBJ1-1; perhaps TRBD1 as D (5 bases). The CDR3 has 14 residues. V lost 2 bases to trimming and J lost 5 bases, with 12 bases between them. Germline V gene sequence: CDR1 MDHEN, CDR2 SYDVKM. CDR3 in amino acids: CASSLPTDLTEAFF. CDR3 sequence (DNA): TGTGCCAGCAGTTTACCGACAGACCTAACTGAAGCTTTCTTT.

This rearrangement joins TRBV4-1 to TRBJ2-7; tentatively, D is TRBD1 (5 bases). CDR3 length: 16 residues. The V gene's germline CDR1 is MGHRA and CDR2 YSYEKL. V lost 4 bases and J lost 2, with 18 bases in between. Here the CDR3 DNA reads TGCGCCAGCAGCCTTGGATCGCAGGGATATACCTACGAGCAGTACTTC. It specifies CASSLGSQGYTYEQYF.

This clone showed up just once. The rearrangement uses TRBV5-4 and TRBJ2-1, with D hard to call. The CDR3 is 14 amino acids. V was pared by 0 bases and J by 5 bases, with 9 bases between. CDR1 and CDR2 from the germline V gene are SGHNT and YYREEE (reference sequence). The CDR3 sequence is CASSLADNHNEQFF. The CDR3 bases are TGTGCCAGCAGCTTGGCCGACAACCACAATGAGCAGTTCTTC.

The CDR3 sequence is CASSQVSGRSYEQYF. For the CDR3, the DNA is TGCGCCAGCAGCCAAGTCTCCGGGAGATCCTACGAGCAGTACTTC. The rearrangement links TRBV4-1 to TRBJ2-7; D may be TRBD2 (6 bases). Trimming stripped 1 base from V and 1 base from J, with 11 bases between. The CDR3 is 15 amino acids. Germline CDR1 reads MGHRA; CDR2 reads YSYEKL.

This chain connects TRBV7-2 to TRBJ2-5; D call uncertain. CDR3 length: 13 amino acids. Looked up from germline, CDR1 is SGHTA and CDR2 is FQGNSA. V was shortened by 3 bases and J by 1 base, with 6 bases between the two germline ends. The CDR3: CASSFGFQETQYF. In DNA form, the CDR3 reads TGTGCCAGCAGCTTCGGGTTCCAAGAGACCCAGTACTTC.

The chain recombines TRBV5-1 with TRBJ2-1; D is perhaps TRBD2 (6 bases). V lost 1 base and J 9 bases, leaving 11 bases between the germline ends. CDR1 and CDR2 (germline): SGHRS, YFSETQ. The CDR3 sequence is 13 residues long. The CDR3 spells CASSLSGEGEQFF. CDR3 nucleotide sequence: TGCGCCAGCAGCTTGTCGGGAGAGGGTGAGCAGTTCTTC.

The V call is TRBV19, the J call TRBJ1-5, with D perhaps matching TRBD1 (6 bases). Looked up from germline, CDR1 is LNHDA and CDR2 is SQIVND (reference sequence). This CDR3 comprises 15 residues. Trimming left V 5 bases short and J 3 bases short, with 14 bases between. This CDR3 reads CASSPPDRNNQPQHF. The CDR3 nucleotides read TGTGCCAGTAGTCCTCCCGACAGGAACAATCAGCCCCAGCATTTT.

The V and J genes are TRBV7-2 and TRBJ2-7; TRBD1 is a possible D gene (5 bases). The ends were cut back, 0 bases at V and 7 bases at J, with 13 bases in the middle. The CDR3 is 14 amino acids. CDR1 and CDR2 from the germline V gene are SGHTA and FQGNSA. The CDR3 nucleotides read TGTGCCAGCAGCTTAGCGACAGTTCCTCTTGAGCAGTACTTC. It translates to CASSLATVPLEQYF.

The chain is built from TRBV28 and TRBJ2-7; the D call may be TRBD1 or TRBD2 (6 bases each). Germline V gene sequence: CDR1 MDHEN, CDR2 SYDVKM. V dropped 5 bases and J dropped 0 bases, with 14 bases sitting between them. The CDR3 spans 15 residues. The CDR3 is CASSTAGGYSYEQYF. CDR3 in DNA: TGTGCCAGCAGTACGGCCGGGGGCTACTCCTACGAGCAGTACTTC.

The chain has TRBV28 and TRBJ2-7; the match to TRBD2 covers 7 bases. Germline V gene data show CDR1 as MDHEN and CDR2 as SYDVKM. The CDR3 loop spans 13 amino acids. V shed 6 bases and J 2 bases; nucleotides not matched to a gene: 4. Here the CDR3 reads CASSRLAAYEQYF. CDR3 in DNA: TGTGCCAGCAGCCGACTAGCCGCCTACGAGCAGTACTTC.

The chain uses TRBV19 and TRBJ2-7, with 8 positions matching TRBD2. This CDR3 has 14 residues. Germline lookup yields CDR1 LNHDA and CDR2 SQIVND (reference sequence). Losses at the gene ends were 10 bases for V and 2 bases for J; bases not matched to a gene: 10. DNA of the CDR3: TGTGCCACCCAAGGTAGCGGGGCTGCCTACGAGCAGTACTTC. Amino acid sequence: CATQGSGAAYEQYF.

V and J are TRBV23-1 and TRBJ2-7; 8 bases are shared with TRBD1. Being an ORF, TRBV23-1 has a function that is uncertain. The CDR3 spans 14 residues. Trimming at V came to 8 bases and at J to 5 bases, leaving 11 bases not matched to a gene. The DNA for the CDR3 is TGCGCCAGCCTCGAGGGGGCAGGGGGCGACGAGCAGTACTTC. The encoded protein is CASLEGAGGDEQYF.